This is a list of T cell receptor beta chains from one sample in a study of radiotherapy plus CTLA-4 blockade in lung cancer. Measured with immunoSEQ multiplex PCR; TCRdb has only the in-frame clones, and not every one. The sample has 53,000 or so clones; about 72% are singletons. Sequenced here: peripheral blood, sampled from a patient treated with radiotherapy plus ipilimumab. Receptors originate from a human donor with non-small cell lung cancer who had stable disease on radiotherapy plus ipilimumab. Both conserved end residues are part of each CDR3. A D gene is named only where the DNA matches it firmly. Some rows mark clone size as missing; the rest say once, few, many or name a class of expanded clone.

size	V	D	J	DNA	CDR3
NA	TRBV30	TRBD2	TRBJ2-5	TGTGCCTGGAGTATGGCTAGCGGGGGCGGGGAGACCCAGTACTTC	CAWSMASGGGETQYF
NA	TRBV19	NA	TRBJ2-3	TGTGCCAGTAGTAGGAGGGTTCAGGGGGACACAGATACGCAGTATTTT	CASSRRVQGDTDTQYF
NA	TRBV6-5	NA	TRBJ1-5	TGTGCCAGTGGCAGGAGTAATCAGCCCCAGCATTTT	CASGRSNQPQHF
NA	TRBV5-1	TRBD2	TRBJ2-7	TGCGCCAGCAGCGTCGGGGGGGCCAACGAGCAGTACTTC	CASSVGGANEQYF
NA	TRBV7-3	NA	TRBJ2-2	TGTGCCAGCAGATCGAACAGGGACACCGGGGAGCTGTTTTTT	CASRSNRDTGELFF
NA	TRBV10-1	TRBD1	TRBJ2-1	TGCGCCAGCAGCGGACAGGTCTCCCTAAATGAGCAGTTCTTC	CASSGQVSLNEQFF
NA	TRBV6-4	NA	TRBJ2-6	TGTGCCAGCTGTCTGGGGGCCTTCTCTGGGGCCAACGTCCTGAGTTTC	CASCLGAFSGANVLSF
NA	TRBV11-2	NA	TRBJ1-3	TGTGCCTGCAGTATATCTGGAAACACCATATATTTT	CACSISGNTIYF
few	TRBV10-2	NA	TRBJ2-1	NA	CASILGQGVFNEQFF
NA	TRBV30	TRBD1	TRBJ1-2	TGTGCCTGGAGTGACCGGGACAGGGGCTACACCTTC	CAWSDRDRGYTF
few	TRBV12-1	NA	TRBJ1-2	TGTGCCGGATTCCGAGCCCGGATGCACTATGGCTACACCTTC	CAGFRARMHYGYTF
NA	TRBV5-1	TRBD2	TRBJ2-1	TGCGCCAGCAGCTTGGTAGCGGGTTACAATGAGCAGTTCTTC	CASSLVAGYNEQFF
NA	TRBV7-9	NA	TRBJ1-6	TGTGCCAGCAGCTTAGTCTCAGGGCTAAGGGATTCACCCCTCCACTTT	CASSLVSGLRDSPLHF
NA	TRBV9	NA	TRBJ1-2	TGTGCCAGCAGCAAAGAACGGGGGACCTATGGCTACACCTTC	CASSKERGTYGYTF
NA	TRBV27	TRBD1	TRBJ1-1	TGTGCCAGCGATCCTAACAGGGGGCGGAACACTGAAGCTTTCTTT	CASDPNRGRNTEAFF
NA	TRBV18	NA	TRBJ1-4	TGTGCCAGCTCACCGGAGGGGCGCGGGGAAAAACTGTTTTTT	CASSPEGRGEKLFF
many	TRBV11-2	TRBD1	TRBJ1-5	TGTGCCAGCAGCACGGGGACAGCTCAGCCCCAGCATTTT	CASSTGTAQPQHF
NA	TRBV4-1	NA	TRBJ2-7	TGCGCCAGCAGCCAAGACAGACCAACCTCCTACGAGCAGTACTTC	CASSQDRPTSYEQYF
NA	TRBV6-5	TRBD1	TRBJ1-3	TGTGCCAGCAGGGGACAGGGAGTCTCTGGAAACACCATATATTTT	CASRGQGVSGNTIYF
NA	TRBV10-1	NA	TRBJ2-1	TGCGCCAGCAGACCCGATCTCGGGGGCGAGCAGTTCTTC	CASRPDLGGEQFF
NA	TRBV5-8	NA	TRBJ2-5	TGTGCCAGCAGTTTCTGGGGTGGGATCCAAGAGACCCAGTACTTC	CASSFWGGIQETQYF
few	TRBV6-5	TRBD1	TRBJ1-5	TGTGCCAGCAGTACGGGACAGGGAAAACAGCCCCAGCATTTT	CASSTGQGKQPQHF
NA	TRBV27	NA	TRBJ1-2	TGTGCCAGCAGCGAAAGAGGCTATGGCTACACCTTC	CASSERGYGYTF
NA	TRBV6-5	NA	TRBJ1-1	TGTGCCAGCAGTCGACGGATCATGAACACTGAAGCTTTCTTT	CASSRRIMNTEAFF
NA	TRBV28	NA	TRBJ1-2	TGTGCCAGCAGTCAACAGGGTCATGGCTACACCTTC	CASSQQGHGYTF
NA	TRBV28	NA	TRBJ1-2	TGTGCCAGCAGTCCCAGGGGTGGGGTTGTGGGCTACACCTTC	CASSPRGGVVGYTF
NA	TRBV7-2	NA	TRBJ1-1	TGTGCCAGCAGCTTAGCGTGGGGAAACACTGAAGCTTTCTTT	CASSLAWGNTEAFF
NA	TRBV5-1	NA	TRBJ1-1	TGCGCCAGCAGCTTGATCAGGGCGCGGCACACTGAAGCTTTCTTT	CASSLIRARHTEAFF
NA	TRBV5-1	TRBD1	TRBJ2-1	TGCGCCTCGACTTCGGTAGGGGGCAGGTCCTACAATGAGCAGTTCTTC	CASTSVGGRSYNEQFF
NA	TRBV9	TRBD2	TRBJ2-1	TGTGCCAGCAGCGTAATAGCGGGGGTCAATGAGCAGTTCTTC	CASSVIAGVNEQFF
NA	TRBV19	TRBD2	TRBJ2-7	TGTGCCAGTAGTTCCGGGACTAGGGACTACGAGCAGTACTTC	CASSSGTRDYEQYF
NA	TRBV28	NA	TRBJ2-5	TGTGCCAGCAGTTCGAGGGCGGGGAGACAAGAGACCCAGTACTTC	CASSSRAGRQETQYF
NA	TRBV15	TRBD1	TRBJ2-3	TGTGCCACCGGGACAGGGAGATTTCTGGATACGCAGTATTTT	CATGTGRFLDTQYF
NA	TRBV10-2	NA	TRBJ1-1	TGCGCCAGCAGTGAACGGGGATCGGAAGCTTTCTTT	CASSERGSEAFF
NA	TRBV5-6	NA	TRBJ2-2	TGTGCCAGCAGCTCTGCAAGGGGAAGGAACACCGGGGAGCTGTTTTTT	CASSSARGRNTGELFF
NA	TRBV5-5	NA	TRBJ1-6	TGTGCCAGCAGCTTGGGGGAAGAGTCACCCCTCCACTTT	CASSLGEESPLHF
NA	TRBV25-1	TRBD1	TRBJ2-4	TGTGCCAGCAGCGGACAGGGTACTAACATTCAGTACTTC	CASSGQGTNIQYF
NA	TRBV2	NA	TRBJ1-2	TGTGCCAGCAGTGTGGATGACCTAGGGGACTATGGCTACACCTTC	CASSVDDLGDYGYTF
NA	TRBV28	NA	TRBJ1-5	TGTGCCAGCAGTTTACACGGAGCTGATCAGCCCCAGCATTTT	CASSLHGADQPQHF
NA	TRBV5-4	NA	TRBJ2-3	TGTGCCAGCAGCTTGACAGATACGCAGTATTTT	CASSLTDTQYF
NA	TRBV7-2	NA	TRBJ2-3	TGTGCCAGCAGCGCCCCCCCCGCGGGAACAGATACGCAGTATTTT	CASSAPPAGTDTQYF
NA	TRBV7-9	TRBD1	TRBJ2-1	TGTGCCAGCAGCTGGACAGGGTACAATGAGCAGTTCTTC	CASSWTGYNEQFF
NA	TRBV27	TRBD2	TRBJ2-3	TGTGCCAGCAGTCTCGTGCGGGGGGGCCGTACAGATACGCAGTATTTT	CASSLVRGGRTDTQYF
NA	TRBV6-5	NA	TRBJ1-5	TGTGCCAGCAGGGACCGAGCCGATCAGCCCCAGCATTTT	CASRDRADQPQHF
few	TRBV7-6	NA	TRBJ1-1	TGTGCCAGCAGCGATACGGGGGGGTACACTGAAGCTTTCTTT	CASSDTGGYTEAFF
NA	TRBV11-2	TRBD1	TRBJ1-2	TGTGCCAGCAGCTTGGCCGATCAGGGGGCCGCTGGCTACACCTTC	CASSLADQGAAGYTF
NA	TRBV19	NA	TRBJ1-2	TGTGCCAGTAGTATGATACCGGACAGCACGCACTTCTATGGCTACACCTTC	CASSMIPDSTHFYGYTF
NA	TRBV5-1	TRBD1	TRBJ1-5	TGCGCCAGCAGGCCCGGGACAGACAATCAGCCCCAGCATTTT	CASRPGTDNQPQHF